This is a list of T cell receptor beta chains from one sample in a study of OX40 agonist ivuxolimab in advanced cancers. The protocol was immunoSEQ multiplex PCR, while the TCRdb copy is restricted to in-frame clones and leaves out a portion. Altogether 130,000 or so clones are present, 85% to 95% being singletons, with the ten largest covering approximately 0.15%. The sample in question was CD4+ or CD8+ T cells sorted from blood, obtained in a trial of the OX40 agonist ivuxolimab. These receptors were taken from an adult with an advanced solid tumor such as melanoma, head and neck, liver or kidney cancer. The CDR3 runs from the conserved cysteine through the conserved F or W. The D gene is left open where the match is weak. Rows give clone size only sometimes, using once, few, many, or a class for an expanded clone.

abundance,d_gene,v_gene,j_gene,CDR3aa,CDR3nt
once,.,TRBV25-1,TRBJ1-2,CASSRGLRGVTSYTF,TGTGCCAGCAGTAGGGGCCTGAGAGGGGTAACGAGCTACACCTTC
.,.,TRBV29-1,TRBJ2-3,CSVGTGTDTQYF,TGCAGCGTTGGAACCGGGACAGATACGCAGTATTTT
once,TRBD1,TRBV6-5,TRBJ1-6,CASSETGDSPLHF,TGTGCCAGCAGCGAAACAGGGGATTCACCCCTCCACTTT
.,.,TRBV5-1,TRBJ1-1,CASSLAGANTEAFF,TGCGCCAGCAGCTTGGCAGGGGCGAACACTGAAGCTTTCTTT
.,.,TRBV5-5,TRBJ1-3,CASSLVSGLLSGNTIYF,TGTGCCAGCAGCTTGGTGTCAGGACTCCTCTCTGGAAACACCATATATTTT
.,.,TRBV5-1,TRBJ2-1,CASSLGGNEQFF,TGCGCCAGCAGCTTGGGAGGGAATGAGCAGTTCTTC
.,TRBD1,TRBV13,TRBJ1-5,CASSLGQGIYQPQHF,TGTGCCAGCAGCCTGGGACAGGGGATCTATCAGCCCCAGCATTTT
.,TRBD2,TRBV11-1,TRBJ2-3,CASSLSRTSGRGADTQYF,TGTGCCAGCAGCCTATCCCGGACTAGCGGGAGGGGCGCAGATACGCAGTATTTT
.,.,TRBV7-3,TRBJ2-3,CASSFAVTDTQYF,TGTGCCAGCAGCTTCGCGGTCACAGATACGCAGTATTTT
.,TRBD1,TRBV5-6,TRBJ2-5,CASSLTGVGETQYF,TGTGCCAGCAGCCTCACAGGGGTGGGAGAGACCCAGTACTTC
.,.,TRBV12-2,TRBJ2-5,CASRRGQGVWYQETQYF,TGTGCAAGTCGCCGAGGACAGGGGGTATGGTACCAAGAGACCCAGTACTTC
.,TRBD2,TRBV18,TRBJ2-7,CASSPGTSSFEQYF,TGTGCCAGCTCCCCCGGGACTAGCTCCTTCGAGCAGTACTTC
.,.,TRBV7-8,TRBJ1-4,CASSLGGQKKLFF,TGTGCCAGCAGCTTGGGCGGCCAGAAAAAACTGTTTTTT
.,.,TRBV5-1,TRBJ1-3,CASRGEGLVGNTIYF,TGCGCCAGCAGGGGGGAAGGGCTTGTTGGAAACACCATATATTTT
.,.,TRBV6-6,TRBJ2-2,CASRGYGGTNTGELFF,TGTGCCAGCAGGGGATATGGGGGCACGAACACCGGGGAGCTGTTTTTT
.,.,TRBV7-2,TRBJ1-5,CASSRAGSQPQHF,TGTGCCAGCAGCCGGGCGGGGAGTCAGCCCCAGCATTTT
.,.,TRBV7-2,TRBJ2-2,CASTGGAMSNTGELFF,TGTGCCAGCACCGGAGGGGCGATGTCTAACACCGGGGAGCTGTTTTTT
.,.,TRBV5-8,TRBJ2-2,CASSFRGALTGELFF,TGTGCCAGCAGCTTCCGAGGGGCGCTCACCGGGGAGCTGTTTTTT
.,.,TRBV25-1,TRBJ2-5,CASSEGVGILQETQYF,TGTGCCAGCAGTGAAGGGGTCGGGATCCTTCAAGAGACCCAGTACTTC
.,TRBD2,TRBV9,TRBJ2-1,CASSHGTSVQFF,TGTGCCAGCAGCCACGGGACTAGCGTGCAGTTCTTC
.,.,TRBV19,TRBJ1-4,CASSRTRGEKLFF,TGTGCCAGTAGTAGGACCAGAGGTGAAAAACTGTTTTTT
.,.,TRBV28,TRBJ2-5,CASMSPGRETQYF,TGTGCCAGCATGTCGCCGGGAAGAGAGACCCAGTACTTC
.,.,TRBV6-6,TRBJ1-1,CASSYGLDWMNTEAFF,TGTGCCAGCAGTTACGGTCTGGACTGGATGAACACTGAAGCTTTCTTT
.,.,TRBV29-1,TRBJ1-1,CSVALNTEAFF,TGCAGCGTCGCCCTGAACACTGAAGCTTTCTTT
.,.,TRBV30,TRBJ2-4,CAWSGGDLAKNIQYF,TGTGCCTGGAGTGGAGGGGATCTAGCCAAAAACATTCAGTACTTC
.,.,TRBV5-5,TRBJ2-2,CASSWVNTGELFF,TGTGCCAGCAGCTGGGTAAACACCGGGGAGCTGTTTTTT
.,.,TRBV11-3,TRBJ2-7,CASSQGDEYEQYF,TGTGCCAGCAGCCAGGGAGATGAATACGAGCAGTACTTC